Each of the 5 T cell receptor beta chains below was sequenced from the same sample in a study of T cells in Graves' hyperthyroidism and ophthalmopathy. The TCR beta CDR3 regions underwent amplification using RNA transcripts as the source. The HTBI primer set drove a first-round RT-PCR of the TCR CDR3. TCRdb reprocessed the multiplex PCR reads with MiXCR, giving one entry per CDR3 protein. In the table there are some 300,000 distinct CDR3 sequences, approximately 18% of which are singletons. What was sequenced was blood. Receptors were obtained from a man aged 45-60 years with Graves' ophthalmopathy.

This clonotype was observed at least ten times. The chain is built from TRBV28 and TRBJ2-6; D is unclear. V lost 8 bases and J lost 0, with 11 bases in between. CDR1 is MDHEN and CDR2 is SYDVKM in the germline V gene. The CDR3 sequence is 15 residues long. The CDR3 DNA sequence: TGTGCCAGCCACTCCGGGTTCTCTGGGGCCAACGTCCTGACTTTC. This gives the protein CASHSGFSGANVLTF.

The chain is built from TRBV6-1 and TRBJ2-2; 9 bases fit TRBD1. The CDR3 has 17 residues. Germline V gene lookup returns CDR1 MNHNS and CDR2 SASEGT. Unmatched junction bases numbered 10, after V lost 6 bases and J lost 2 bases. The CDR3 DNA follows: TGTGCCAGCAGCCGATTCGGGACAGGGTCAAACACCGGGGAGCTGTTTTTT. Protein sequence: CASSRFGTGSNTGELFF.

A few counts support this clonotype. The chain has TRBV28 and TRBJ2-3; 11 nucleotides match TRBD2. The CDR3 contains 14 residues. The germline CDR1 and CDR2 sequences are MDHEN and SYDVKM. The V and J ends lost 8 bases and 3 bases, in that order; junction bases with no gene match: 4. The CDR3 coding sequence is TGTGCCAGCGCCGCTAGCGGGAGGACAGATACGCAGTATTTT. As protein: CASAASGRTDTQYF.

This clonotype was detected many times. This chain uses TRBV28 with TRBJ1-1; D gene unclear. With 7 bases removed from V and 1 base from J, the gap between germline ends came to 7 bases. CDR3 length: 12 amino acids. Germline loops: CDR1 MDHEN, CDR2 SYDVKM. The CDR3 sequence is CASNYGNTEAFF. CDR3 nucleotide sequence: TGTGCCAGCAACTACGGGAACACTGAAGCTTTCTTT.

Many counts were recorded for this clonotype. The chain is built from TRBV5-5 and TRBJ1-2; D might be TRBD1 (6 bases). The CDR3 totals 13 residues. V lost 3 bases and J lost 5, with 11 bases in between. Per germline, CDR1 SGHKS and CDR2 YYEKEE (reference sequence). CDR3 loop: CASSSTGTYGYTF. DNA for the CDR3: TGTGCCAGCAGCTCAACAGGGACGTATGGCTACACCTTC.